This T cell receptor beta chain was sequenced during a study of beta chain features in type 1 diabetes. Germline loops: CDR1 MNHNY, CDR2 SVGAGI (reference sequence). The CDR3 is made up of 14 amino acids. Trimming left V 0 bases short and J 2 bases short, with 7 bases between. What was sequenced were expressed TCRB transcripts, since all of the isolated RNA had been reverse transcribed. Sequencing was performed with immunoSEQ multiplex PCR; in TCRdb, only in-frame clones are kept and a portion is missing. The data hold under 300,000 clones, with approximately 11% observed a single time. Whole-study findings and limits: Within each of all four CD4+ subsets, Type 1 diabetes patients had TCRB CDR3s that were moderately but significantly shorter.

This clone was found a few times. Antigen unknown. The specimen was naive CD4+ T cells from blood. This chain uses TRBV6-6 with TRBJ2-5; no clear D. This TCR was sampled from a man aged 30 to 39 with type 1 diabetes. The CDR3 sequence is CASSYSVRQETQYF. CDR3 sequence (DNA): TGTGCCAGCAGTTACTCCGTCAGGCAAGAGACCCAGTACTTC.